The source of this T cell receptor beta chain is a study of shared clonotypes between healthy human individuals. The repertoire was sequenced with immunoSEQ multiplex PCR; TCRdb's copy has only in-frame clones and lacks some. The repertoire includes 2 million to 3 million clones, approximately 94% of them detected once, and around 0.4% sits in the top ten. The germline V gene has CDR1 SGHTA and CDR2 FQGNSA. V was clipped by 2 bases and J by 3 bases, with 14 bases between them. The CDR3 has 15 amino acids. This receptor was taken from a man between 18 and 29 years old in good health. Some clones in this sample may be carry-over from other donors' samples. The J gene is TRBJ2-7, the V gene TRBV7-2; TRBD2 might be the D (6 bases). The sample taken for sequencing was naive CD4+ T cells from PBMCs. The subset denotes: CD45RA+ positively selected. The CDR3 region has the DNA TGTGCCAGCAGCTTATCCCTCGGGAGCCTCTACGAGCAGTACTTC. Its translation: CASSLSLGSLYEQYF.